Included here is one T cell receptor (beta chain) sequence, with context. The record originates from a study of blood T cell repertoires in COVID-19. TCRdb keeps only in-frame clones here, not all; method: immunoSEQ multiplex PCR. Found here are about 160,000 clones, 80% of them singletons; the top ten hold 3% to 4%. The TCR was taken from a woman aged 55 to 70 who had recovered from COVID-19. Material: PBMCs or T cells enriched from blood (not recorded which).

The CDR3 reads CASSLMGGEGYTF. CDR3 nucleotide sequence: TGTGCCAGCAGTTTAATGGGTGGGGAGGGCTACACCTTC. V usage is TRBV12-3 or TRBV12-4 and J usage is TRBJ1-2; no clear D. Trimming removed 2 bases at V and 8 bases at J, with 12 bases between. The CDR3 totals 13 residues.